This paragraph reports one T cell receptor beta chain. This sample is part of a study of blood T cell repertoires in COVID-19. On the study more broadly: Material from acute and convalescent COVID-19 was sourced from the United States, Italy and Spain.

The authors' processing: For nucleated cells, counts were estimated from reference gene primer amplification. Assay: immunoSEQ multiplex PCR; the TCRdb copy retains only in-frame clones and omits some. V and J calls and clone size are as listed in that table; D and trimming were resolved from the DNA. The sample contains roughly 160,000 clones, about 83% of which appear only once. The V end lost 5 bases, the J end lost 6 bases, and 10 bases lay between the germline ends. There are 13 residues in the CDR3. CDR1 is SGHTA and CDR2 is FQGTGA in the germline V gene. In Seattle, patients joined the study during active infection and were tracked longitudinally.

The sample comprised peripheral blood. The clonotype was recovered from a woman between 70 and 85 years old with COVID-19, enrolled during active disease. This chain uses TRBV7-3 with TRBJ2-2; the D is unclear. CDR3 region: CASSRVVAGELFF. CDR3 in DNA: TGTGCCAGCAGCCGAGTAGTCGCCGGGGAGCTGTTTTTT.